This entry is about one T cell receptor (beta chain). The antigen remains undetermined. The record originates from a study of beta chain features in type 1 diabetes. Notes on the study in general: Researchers report that Type 1 diabetes patients had moderately but significantly shorter TCRB CDR3s across all four CD4+ subsets. For type 1 diabetes patients, VDJ junctions showed fewer insertions and more deletions.

Germline V gene data show CDR1 as SGHTA and CDR2 as FQGNSA. The CDR3 has 15 residues. V was shortened by 6 bases and J by 2 bases, with 15 bases between the two germline ends. It was one heparinised blood draw, averaging about 116 mL, that each donor gave. Populations obtained by sorting all exceeded 95% purity. The whole isolated RNA underwent reverse transcription, so sequencing captured expressed TCRB transcripts. The data were produced by immunoSEQ multiplex PCR, yet TCRdb's version contains in-frame clones alone and is incomplete. Of fewer than 350,000 clones listed, 15% were seen once; the top ten hold less than 0.02%.

The TCR originated in a man aged 18 to 29 with type 1 diabetes. What was sequenced was naive CD4+ T cells from blood. The chain joins TRBV7-2 to TRBJ2-3; the D gene is possibly TRBD2 (7 bases). The chain's CDR3 is CASRPRRGATDTQYF. The CDR3, as DNA: TGTGCCAGCAGACCTCGACGGGGGGCCACAGATACGCAGTATTTT.